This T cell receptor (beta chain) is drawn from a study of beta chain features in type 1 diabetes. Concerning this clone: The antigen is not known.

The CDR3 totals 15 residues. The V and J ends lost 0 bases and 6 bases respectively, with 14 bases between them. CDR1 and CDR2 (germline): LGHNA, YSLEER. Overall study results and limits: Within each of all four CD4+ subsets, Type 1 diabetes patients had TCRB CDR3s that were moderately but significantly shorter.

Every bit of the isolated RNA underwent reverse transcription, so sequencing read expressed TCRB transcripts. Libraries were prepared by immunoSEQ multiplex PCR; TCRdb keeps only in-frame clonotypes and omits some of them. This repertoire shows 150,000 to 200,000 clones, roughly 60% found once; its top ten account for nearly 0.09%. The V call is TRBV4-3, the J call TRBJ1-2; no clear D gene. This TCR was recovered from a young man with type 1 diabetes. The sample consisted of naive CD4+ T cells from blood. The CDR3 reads CASSQDRGNGHGYTF. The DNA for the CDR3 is TGCGCCAGCAGCCAAGACCGAGGCAACGGCCATGGCTACACCTTC.